This TCR beta chain came from a study of tumor-infiltrating lymphocytes in primary liver carcinoma. Whole-study context: Donors had hepatocellular carcinoma or combined HCC and intrahepatic cholangiocarcinoma.

This clonotype was observed many times. The target antigen is unknown. Unsorted bulk tissue (20-30 mg) underwent RNA and DNA co-extraction. General observations from the study: Top clones occupying all five tumor regions numbered only about 8-24%.

TCR beta cDNA was prepared out of 500 ng total RNA by means of a constant-region primer. Libraries covering TCR beta were generated through three nested multiplex PCR rounds (using a slightly modified ARM-PCR). TCRdb reprocessed the multiplex PCR reads with MiXCR, giving one entry per CDR3 protein. The table shows approximately 100,000 distinct CDR3 sequences, with about 70% occurring only once. Input material: liver tumor tissue from sampling region 2. Subset meaning: tumor region T2, inferior pole. This sequence originates from a woman aged 60 to 75 with primary liver carcinoma and hepatitis B virus infection.

The CDR3 here is CASSYGLAGLSYEQYF. The CDR3 DNA reads TGTGCCAGCAGTTACGGACTAGCGGGGCTCTCCTACGAGCAGTACTTC. The chain links TRBV6-2 or TRBV6-3 to TRBJ2-7, with 12 bases aligning to TRBD2. The CDR3 has 16 residues. CDR1 is MNHEY and CDR2 is SVGEGT in the germline V gene. The V gene end was trimmed by 2 bases and the J gene end by 0 bases; junction bases not matched to a gene: 2.